This T cell receptor (beta chain) was sequenced during a study of cytomegalovirus exposure and HLA in healthy donors (dated by TCRdb to 2016 to 2017). As for the study more broadly: In an earlier analysis of some 610 of the donors, 276 Gb of sequence data and 120 million or so unique TCR beta sequences from 150 million to 200 million T cells were reported. An early release that covered roughly 600 HLA-typed donors contained around 330 gigabases of sequencing data and tens of millions of unique TCR sequences. The genetic ancestry cluster associated with self-reported Caucasian donors included roughly 84% of the 300 to 450 genotyped donors. The study was designed to test whether signatures of past pathogen exposure could be identified by cataloging public T cell receptors. Using immunosequencing, the study profiled T cell repertoires from 666 subjects and related those repertoires to cytomegalovirus serostatus. Along with the approximately 700-subject first cohort, a separate validation cohort of about 110 different subjects was used. To predict cytomegalovirus infection status, the study brought together high-throughput TCR immunosequencing, statistical association of individual TCRs with disease status, and machine learning. A later analysis re-analyzed previously published TCR beta repertoires from 666 donors and added high-resolution HLA genotyping to study TCR occurrence patterns. In the later analysis, no new phenotypic data were used to find candidate immune exposures; instead, reliance was placed on TCR beta sequences and their occurrence across donors. An earlier analysis of some 500 of the donors used high-throughput TCR beta sequencing to judge whether each TCR beta V gene segment behaved as functional or pseudogenic. Alongside the repertoire data, information on donor age, sex, ethnicity and CMV serostatus was compiled. A later genetic analysis took genome-wide SNP genotypes for about 65% of the 666 donors and used that subset as a discovery cohort. Every discovery cohort repertoire had been produced on one sequencing platform. Both class I and class II loci were covered by HLA typing, at four-digit resolution. The number of donors typed differed by locus, with 629-630 for A, B, C, DRB1 and DQB1, 522 for DQA1, 600 to 610 for DPA1, and roughly 450 for DPB1. Because of strong linkage in the cohort, four or five DR-DQ haplotypes were treated as single units for association and clustering. Among under 450 genotyped donors of the cohort, an average of approximately 240,000 unique TCR beta nucleotide sequences were sequenced per donor, roughly 20% of them non-productive.

About this clone: It lacks a known antigen. One end of the junction varies from germline; a read error may be responsible.

Libraries came from the immunoSEQ multiplex PCR assay. The multiplex PCR relied on a mix of 60 forward primers for TCR Vbeta segments and 13 reverse primers for TCR Jbeta segments. Amplification of the CDR3 region of rearranged TCR beta genes was performed with a multiplex PCR assay on genomic DNA. On the Illumina HiSeq System, the amplified TCR beta libraries were sequenced as 87-base-pair reads. In the paper's pipeline: A later analysis counted about 82 million unique TCR beta chains across the 550 to 750 repertoires, and 10 million to 11 million of these chains were shared by at least two donors. Raw reads were error-corrected and collapsed into unique sequences by a nearest-neighbor algorithm in which closely related sequences were merged to remove PCR and sequencing errors. V, D and J gene segments were assigned by aligning CDR3 sequences to IMGT reference sequences. For a sequence to be retained, a match of at least six nucleotides to both a V gene segment and a J gene segment was required. Rearrangements were called productive when the CDR3 lacked stop codons and stayed in frame with V and J; all others were non-productive. CDR3 was defined according to IMGT convention as the region running from the second conserved V-encoded cysteine to the conserved J-encoded phenylalanine. The earlier analysis of about 530 of the donors excluded any sequence lacking an unambiguous match to a single V gene segment. In an earlier analysis of 587 of the donors, V segments were called functional above 56.7% productive rearrangements and were called segregating when the between-donor standard deviation exceeded 5%. A statistical classification framework was built to diagnose cytomegalovirus status from the catalog of TCR beta chain sequences. V and J gene assignment, in a later analysis, came from comparing TCR nucleotide sequences with IMGT/GENE-DB human TR gene sequences. Using the TCRdist pipeline, a later analysis assigned CDR3 sequences along with most-parsimonious VDJ recombination scenarios. A later analysis defined each TCR beta chain by its CDR3 amino acid sequence plus V-gene family, and excluded reads lacking a unique V-gene family. As a way to deal with suspected cross-contamination and a sequencing artifact, a later analysis dropped over 550 nucleotide sequences that were highly shared and had low generation probability. For each public chain, a later analysis derived a clonal expansion index from normalized ranks of inferred template counts within each repertoire. In a later analysis, generation probabilities were computed using a VDJ recombination model fitted to out-of-frame rearrangements, and the results were checked against IGoR. In a later analysis, TCR-TCR, TCR-HLA and TCR-CMV co-occurrence was scored with hypergeometric tests, and a repertoire-size bias correction was applied to TCR pairs. A later analysis estimated false discovery rates by permuting HLA or CMV assignments 20 times. In a later analysis, co-occurring TCRs were grouped using DBSCAN, with TCRdist sequence similarity added in when clustering inside HLA-allele-positive subsets. Co-occurrence clustering excluded repertoires with fewer than 30,000 or more than 120,000 public chains, plus five with anomalous nucleotide sharing. As stored in TCRdb, this immuneACCESS dataset retains in-frame rearrangements with V and J assigned. A fraction of the clones does not appear; measured against another copy, unresolved V genes explain less than half of the discrepancy, and the remainder lacks a known reason. V, J and clone size derive from that table, while D and trimming were established from the DNA sequence. The sample's clone listing holds some 96,000 clones. 3% to 4% of the sample rests with the top ten.

The cohort consisted of 670 or so healthy bone marrow donors. Cohort members were all nominally healthy when sampled, although unrecorded immune exposures were likely present. The donor was CMV seronegative and belonged to the group of over 300 seronegative cohort members. Every donor gave a peripheral blood sample, and the peripheral blood mononuclear cells from that sample were used for TCR beta sequencing. Genomic DNA was extracted from the blood cell samples with the Qiagen DNeasy Blood Extraction Kit. Broader findings and caveats from the paper: According to a later analysis, TCR association rates differed among HLA loci, with DRB1 alleles showing the most associated TCRs and HLA-C alleles showing the fewest. According to a later analysis, most CMV-associated TCR beta chains appeared to be HLA-restricted, and the HLA associations seemed to be driven largely by CMV exposure. Roughly uniform sequencing depth across donors was assumed in presence/absence analyses, although this assumption may not hold. The authors suggested that the approach could potentially be generalized to other disease states and immunological phenotypes. Broadly in line with IMGT annotations, most TCR beta V segments showed up in productive rearrangements about 87% or about 30% of the time in an earlier analysis of around 600 of the donors. Some IMGT-functional V segments, including TRBV6-2 and TRBV6-3, could not be told apart with the 87-base-pair reads, so those segments were excluded. When HLA alleles, especially DR and DQ, strongly co-occurred, attributing TCR associations to individual alleles was difficult. Several of the top co-occurrence clusters appeared to be linked to parvovirus B19, influenza, CMV and Epstein-Barr virus, according to a later analysis. A further reported finding was that TCR beta sequences accurately predicted the HLA-A and HLA-B alleles for most subjects in the first cohort. Three of the identified cytomegalovirus-associated TCR beta chains were confirmed in vitro to be specific for cytomegalovirus antigens. Because some donors lacked HLA typing at each locus, the association tests relied only on the typed subset. The study listed 164 TCR beta chains as associated with cytomegalovirus. In a later genetic analysis, fewer N-insertions in productive TCRs were reported among donors in an Asian-associated ancestry cluster than the roughly 700-donor mean. The sequencing pipeline was judged likely to have produced a cluster of highly shared sequence variants as a technical artifact. Only TCR beta chains were sequenced in this cohort, and the absence of alpha or paired-chain data limited detectable features. Linkage disequilibrium might explain the correlated functional status among segregating V segments, but an unknown experimental factor could not be excluded. In a later analysis, HLA-associated TCR beta chains showed more clonal expansion and lower generation probabilities than non-associated chains that were equally common. Specific HLA alleles were associated with 15,000 to 20,000 TCR beta sequences at a false discovery rate of 0.05 in a later analysis. Most TCR sequences were seen in very few donors, while some public TCRs were found in many individuals. Cytomegalovirus status was reported to be diagnosed by the classifier with high specificity and sensitivity in both the original and validation cohorts. About 17 rarely observed V segments, including chromosome 9 orphons, were excluded from the earlier analysis of approximately 500 of the donors because counts were too low. For the cohort, immune exposure information was limited to CMV serostatus. An association between a missense DCLRE1C variant and V-gene and J-gene trimming of TCR beta chains was found in a later genetic analysis and replicated in an independent cohort.

The CDR3 spans 13 residues, from the cysteine through the phenylalanine. Only the CDR3 DNA is retained, 39 bases long and in frame from the first base. The CDR1 and CDR2 encoded by the germline V gene are SGHVS and FNYEAQ. The chain uses TRBV7-6 and TRBJ1-3; the D gene is unclear. The sequence derives from a woman in her thirties in good health and CMV-seronegative. The material sequenced was PBMCs. The CDR3 sequence is CVSSLDGGNTIYF. DNA sequence: TGTGTCAGCAGCTTAGACGGTGGAAACACCATATATTTT.